Listed below are T cell receptor beta chains from one sample, sequenced in a study of cytomegalovirus exposure and HLA in healthy donors. Method: immunoSEQ multiplex PCR; TCRdb's copy keeps in-frame clones and lacks some. The repertoire holds some 77,000 clones, with approximately 75% as singletons. The sample comprised PBMCs. Source of these receptors: a woman in her 40s in good health and CMV-seronegative. Both conserved end residues are part of each CDR3. D genes are given only for firm matches. Some rows mark clone size as missing; the rest say once, few, many or name a class of expanded clone.

j_call v_call d_call clone_size cdr3_nt cdr3_aa
TRBJ2-7 TRBV2 TRBD2 . TGTGCCAGCAGTGGTGCTAGCGGCGTTTACGAGCAGTACTTC CASSGASGVYEQYF
TRBJ2-4 TRBV7-9 . . TGTGCCAGCAGCGAGGTGCGGATATTAGCCAAAAACATTCAGTACTTC CASSEVRILAKNIQYF
TRBJ2-7 TRBV5-8 . . TGTGCCAGCAGCTTCCTGGGGCGCCCCAGTAACGAGCAGTACTTC CASSFLGRPSNEQYF
TRBJ2-2 TRBV27 TRBD1 . TGTGCCAGCAGTTTATCCGGACAGGGAACCGGGGAGCTGTTTTTT CASSLSGQGTGELFF
TRBJ2-1 TRBV9 . . TGTGCCAGCAGCGACTCAGGGGTGAGCACCTACAATGAGCAGTTCTTC CASSDSGVSTYNEQFF
TRBJ2-7 TRBV29-1 . . TGCAGCGTGAACGACAGGACCGAGCAGTACTTC CSVNDRTEQYF
TRBJ1-2 TRBV30 . . TGTGCCTGGAGTGTGCGTCCCGAATGGGGCTACACCTTC CAWSVRPEWGYTF
TRBJ1-1 TRBV7-2 . . TGTGCCAGCAGCTTAGCGGGACGGGGGGTGAACACTGAAGCTTTCTTT CASSLAGRGVNTEAFF
TRBJ1-2 TRBV10-3 TRBD1 . TGTGCCATCAGTGAATTATCCGACAGGGTATCCTCTTTCTATGGCTACACCTTC CAISELSDRVSSFYGYTF
TRBJ2-7 TRBV19 TRBD1 . TGTGCCAGTAGTATCACGACAGGGGGTTTCGGCGAGCAGTACTTC CASSITTGGFGEQYF
TRBJ2-1 TRBV30 . . TGTGCCTGGAGTGAGGGACACTACTCCTACAATGAGCAGTTCTTC CAWSEGHYSYNEQFF
TRBJ1-4 TRBV6-5 . few TGTGCCAGCAGTTACTCGAAAGGCAGGTGGGAAAAACTGTTTTTT CASSYSKGRWEKLFF